This TCR beta chain was observed in a study of cytomegalovirus exposure and HLA in healthy donors. To note about this clone: As yet, its antigen is unknown.

Study-wide results and limits: Owing to their indistinguishability, certain V segments, notably TRBV6-2 and TRBV6-3, were excluded. CMV antigen specificity was confirmed in vitro for a few CMV-associated chains.

Regarding donors, all were healthy bone marrow donors. Deletions cut 1 base from V and 4 bases from J, with 17 bases between. The CDR3 is 16 amino acids. Germline CDR1 reads SGHTA; CDR2 reads FQGNSA. The PCR ran on 60 Vbeta and 13 Jbeta primers. Produced via immunoSEQ multiplex PCR; TCRdb's table is partial and in-frame only. The repertoire holds over 90,000 clones, with approximately 72% as singletons. The rearrangement links TRBV7-2 to TRBJ2-7; TRBD2 is a possible D gene (7 bases). Sample: PBMCs. The TCR was taken from a female donor in good health and CMV-seropositive. The CDR3 nucleotides are TGTGCCAGCAGCTTAGTGGCGGGGGCGATCACTTACGAGCAGTACTTC. Protein sequence: CASSLVAGAITYEQYF.